These T cell receptor beta chains were read from a single sample in a study of cytomegalovirus exposure and HLA in healthy donors. Sequencing was performed with immunoSEQ multiplex PCR; in TCRdb, only in-frame clones are kept and a portion is missing. The table has approximately 150,000 clones, more than 65% seen once. Sequenced material: PBMCs. These receptors came from a woman aged 30 to 39 in good health and CMV-seronegative. CDR3s include the opening cysteine and the closing phenylalanine or tryptophan. D genes are given only for firm matches. Only some rows state a clone size, as once, few, many or a class for expanded clones.

v_call,clone_size,d_call,j_call,cdr3_nt,cdr3_aa
TRBV25-1,.,.,TRBJ2-6,TGTGCCAGCAGTGATCGCAGAAATTCTGGGGCCAACGTCCTGACTTTC,CASSDRRNSGANVLTF
TRBV27,.,TRBD1,TRBJ1-2,TGTGCCAGCAGTCGAGAGGGACAGTGGCTTTATGGCTACACCTTC,CASSREGQWLYGYTF
TRBV19,.,.,TRBJ1-5,TGTGCCAGTACCTCTCTAGCCCCAAGCAATCAGCCCCAGCATTTT,CASTSLAPSNQPQHF
TRBV10-3,.,TRBD2,TRBJ2-5,TGTGCCATCAGTTCCCCCACAGGGCGGGGGGGCCTCGGAGAGACCCAGTACTTC,CAISSPTGRGGLGETQYF
TRBV7-9,.,TRBD1,TRBJ1-2,TGTGCCAGCAGCCCGACAGGGCCCTATGGCTACCCCTTC,CASSPTGPYGYPF
TRBV19,.,.,TRBJ2-7,TGTGCCAGTAGTATGGGGAACAGGGTGGCCGAGCAGTACTTC,CASSMGNRVAEQYF
TRBV28,once,TRBD1,TRBJ1-5,TGTGCCAGCAGTTTCCCCGGGACAGCAAGCAATCAGCCCCAGCATTTT,CASSFPGTASNQPQHF
TRBV7-9,once,.,TRBJ2-2,TGTGCCAGCGGGGCTCACACCGGGGAGCTGTTTTTT,CASGAHTGELFF
TRBV5-4,.,TRBD2,TRBJ2-1,TGTGCCAGCAGCCGGGGCGGGGGGGCATCCTACAATGAGCAGTTCTTC,CASSRGGGASYNEQFF
TRBV15,.,.,TRBJ1-2,TGTGCCACCAGCAGAGATCCAAAAGGGAGTGGCTACACCTTC,CATSRDPKGSGYTF
TRBV4-3,once,.,TRBJ2-7,TGCGCCAGCAGCCAAGGTGCGGGTGGGAACGAGCAGTACTTC,CASSQGAGGNEQYF
TRBV19,.,.,TRBJ1-2,TGTGCCAGTAGTATAGGATCGGGGTATTCCGATGGCTACACCTTC,CASSIGSGYSDGYTF
TRBV11-1,.,TRBD2,TRBJ2-1,TGTGCCAGCAGCTTACTAGCGGGAGGAGTCAATGAGCAGTTCTTC,CASSLLAGGVNEQFF
TRBV5-1,.,.,TRBJ2-5,TGCGCCAGCAGCTTTGGGGCCGGGGAGACCCAGTACTTC,CASSFGAGETQYF
TRBV11-2,.,.,TRBJ2-5,TGTGCCAGCAGCCCGGGGGAGACCCAGTACTTC,CASSPGETQYF
TRBV7-8,.,.,TRBJ2-3,TGTGCCAGCAGCCTCCGTTATCTCGCTAACACAGATACGCAGTATTTT,CASSLRYLANTDTQYF
TRBV20-1,.,.,TRBJ1-5,TGCAGTGCCTCCAGGGGTCAGCCCCAGCATTTT,CSASRGQPQHF
TRBV5-1,.,TRBD1,TRBJ1-1,TGCGCCAGCAGCTTCCCATACCGGGGACAGAGGAACACTGAAGCTTTCTTT,CASSFPYRGQRNTEAFF
TRBV28,.,TRBD2,TRBJ2-7,TGTGCCAGCAGTTTATTAGGAGCGGGAGGAAGGAACGAGCAGTACTTC,CASSLLGAGGRNEQYF
TRBV11-2,.,TRBD2,TRBJ2-7,TGTGCCAGCAGCTTATGGGAGGGAGCCTACGAGCAGTACTTC,CASSLWEGAYEQYF
TRBV11-3,.,.,TRBJ2-7,TGTGCCAGCAGCTTAGGGAGAACAGGGAAGCAGTACTTC,CASSLGRTGKQYF
TRBV29-1,.,.,TRBJ2-7,TGCAGCGCCCTTGCCAACGAACAGGGTAGCTCCTACGAGCAGTACTTC,CSALANEQGSSYEQYF
TRBV7-9,.,.,TRBJ2-7,TGTGCCAGCAGCCCCCGGGTCACCGGGAAATCCTACGAGCAGTACTTC,CASSPRVTGKSYEQYF
TRBV27,.,TRBD1,TRBJ2-7,TGTGCCAGCAGTTTATCTACAGGGGGCTACGAGCAGTACTTC,CASSLSTGGYEQYF
TRBV19,.,TRBD2,TRBJ2-5,TGTGCCAGTAGTACCCCACTAGCGGGAGTTAAAGAGACCCAGTACTTC,CASSTPLAGVKETQYF
TRBV6-1,.,TRBD1,TRBJ1-5,TGTGCCAGCAGTGTCCGGGACAGGGGTCAGCCCCAGCATTTT,CASSVRDRGQPQHF
TRBV6-5,.,TRBD1,TRBJ1-2,TGTGCCAGCAGGGGCAGGGGGAGAGGTGGCTACACCTTC,CASRGRGRGGYTF
TRBV19,.,.,TRBJ2-2,TGTGCCAGTCTAACAGGGTTGAACACCGGGGAGCTGTTTTTT,CASLTGLNTGELFF
TRBV19,.,.,TRBJ1-5,TGTGCCAGTAGTATTAGTAGCAATCAGCCCCAGCATTTT,CASSISSNQPQHF
TRBV2,.,TRBD2,TRBJ2-3,TGTGCCAGCAGGGATACTAGCGGGGGTGGGGATACGCAGTATTTT,CASRDTSGGGDTQYF
TRBV7-9,.,TRBD1,TRBJ2-7,TGTGCCAGCAGCGATGGGACAGGGGGCGTCCCACCCCCCTACGAGCAGTACTTC,CASSDGTGGVPPPYEQYF
TRBV4-3,.,TRBD2,TRBJ2-1,TGCGCCAGCAGCCAAGATCCCCGCGGGAGTAGTTCTTACAATGAGCAGTTCTTC,CASSQDPRGSSSYNEQFF
TRBV5-1,once,TRBD2,TRBJ2-3,TGCGCCAGCACCCGTAGCGGGGACAACACAGATACGCAGTATTTT,CASTRSGDNTDTQYF
TRBV19,.,.,TRBJ2-7,TGTGCCAGTAGTATAACCGGGGCCTACGAGCAGTACTTC,CASSITGAYEQYF
TRBV11-2,.,.,TRBJ2-5,TGTGCCAGCAGCTTAGATGAGGTGGTGGTCGGAGAGACCCAGTACTTC,CASSLDEVVVGETQYF
TRBV7-8,.,.,TRBJ2-3,TGTGCCAGCAGCTTAAGCTACACAGATACGCAGTATTTT,CASSLSYTDTQYF
TRBV6-5,.,.,TRBJ2-2,TGTGCCAGCAGTTACGGGGGCGGTGGGGAGCTGTTTTTT,CASSYGGGGELFF
TRBV7-2,once,TRBD1,TRBJ1-1,TGTGCCAGCAGCTCGGGACAGGGTAAAGCTTTCTTT,CASSSGQGKAFF
TRBV27,.,TRBD1,TRBJ2-7,TGTGCCAGCAGTAGACAGGGGAACGTTGGGGACCAGTACTTC,CASSRQGNVGDQYF
TRBV25-1,.,.,TRBJ1-2,TGTGCCAGCAGGGGGCAATTAGCTAACTATGGCTACACCTTC,CASRGQLANYGYTF
TRBV4-1,few,TRBD2,TRBJ2-1,TGCGCCAGCAGCCCCTTGGCGGGGGGGCGGCCTGAGCAGTTCTTC,CASSPLAGGRPEQFF
TRBV7-2,once,.,TRBJ2-1,TGTGCCAGCAGCTTCGCGCAGGTGGCCTACAATGAGCAGTTCTTC,CASSFAQVAYNEQFF
TRBV5-6,few,TRBD2,TRBJ2-1,TGTGCCAGCACCCAAGACTTGGGGGGGTACAATGAGCAGTTCTTC,CASTQDLGGYNEQFF